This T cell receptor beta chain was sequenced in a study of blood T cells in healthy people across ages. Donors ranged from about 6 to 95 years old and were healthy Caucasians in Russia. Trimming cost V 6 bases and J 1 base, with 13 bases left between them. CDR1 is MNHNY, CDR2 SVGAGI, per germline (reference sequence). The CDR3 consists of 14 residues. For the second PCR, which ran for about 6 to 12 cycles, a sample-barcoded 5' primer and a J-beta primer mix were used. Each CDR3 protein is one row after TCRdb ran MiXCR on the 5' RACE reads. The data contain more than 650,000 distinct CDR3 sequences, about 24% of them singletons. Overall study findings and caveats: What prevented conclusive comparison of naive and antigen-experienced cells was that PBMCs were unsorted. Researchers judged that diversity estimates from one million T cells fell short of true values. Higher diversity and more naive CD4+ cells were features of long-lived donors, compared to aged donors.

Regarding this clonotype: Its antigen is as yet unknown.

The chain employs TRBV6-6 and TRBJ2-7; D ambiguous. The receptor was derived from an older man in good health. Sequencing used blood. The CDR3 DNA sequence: TGTGCCAGCAGAACAGAGTTACGGTCCTACGAGCAGTACTTC. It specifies CASRTELRSYEQYF.